Listed below are T cell receptor beta chains from one sample, sequenced in a study of OX40 agonist ivuxolimab in advanced cancers. Measured with immunoSEQ multiplex PCR; TCRdb has only the in-frame clones, and not every one. There are about 79,000 clones in the sample; more than 90% occur only once, and approximately 7.7% lies in the top ten. Sequencing was performed on CD4+ or CD8+ T cells sorted from blood, taken in a trial of the OX40 agonist ivuxolimab. The source is an adult with an advanced solid tumor such as melanoma, head and neck, liver or kidney cancer. CDR3s include the opening cysteine and the closing phenylalanine or tryptophan. Fields, in order: CDR3 DNA, CDR3 protein, clone size, J gene, D gene, V gene. D genes are given only for firm matches. Where a row states a size, it is once, few, many or the class of an expanded clone; other rows omit it.

TGTGCCAGCACCACAGGGGAGGGGAACACAGATACGCAGTATTTT	CASTTGEGNTDTQYF	NA	TRBJ2-3	NA	TRBV7-9
TGCGCCAGCAGCTTGGAGGTCCCTCCCTACGAGCAGTACTTC	CASSLEVPPYEQYF	once	TRBJ2-7	NA	TRBV5-1
TGTGCCAGCAGTGAACGGGGGCAGGGAAACACCGGGGAGCTGTTTTTT	CASSERGQGNTGELFF	NA	TRBJ2-2	NA	TRBV25-1
TGTGCCAGCAGTGACCTAGCGGGTCTAATTAGCACAGATACGCAGTATTTT	CASSDLAGLISTDTQYF	NA	TRBJ2-3	TRBD2	TRBV6-1
TGTGCCAGTAGCCCCTTACAGGGAACTAATGAAAAACTGTTTTTT	CASSPLQGTNEKLFF	NA	TRBJ1-4	NA	TRBV19
TGTGCCAGCAGTGCGGCGGCTGGGGCCAACGTCCTGACTTTC	CASSAAAGANVLTF	NA	TRBJ2-6	NA	TRBV6-1
TGCAGCGTGTCGGGACAGGACTATGGCTACACCTTC	CSVSGQDYGYTF	NA	TRBJ1-2	TRBD1	TRBV29-1
TGTGCCAGCAGTTACGGGGGGAGCAATCAGCCCCAGCATTTT	CASSYGGSNQPQHF	NA	TRBJ1-5	NA	TRBV6-5
TGTGCCAGCAGTTGGGCGCAGAGCCGTTATGGCTACACCTTC	CASSWAQSRYGYTF	NA	TRBJ1-2	NA	TRBV28
TGTGCCAGCAGCTTTGTGGGGGCGCTTGGCTACACCTTC	CASSFVGALGYTF	NA	TRBJ1-2	NA	TRBV7-9
TGCAGCGTCCCACGGGAGGGTAGGAAGACCCAGTACTTC	CSVPREGRKTQYF	once	TRBJ2-5	TRBD2	TRBV29-1
TGCGCCAGCAAGAAGGGTGAGCGAGAGACCCAGTACTTC	CASKKGERETQYF	NA	TRBJ2-5	NA	TRBV5-1
TGTGCCAGCAGTTTGAGGTGGAGGGGAAGGGACGAGCAGTACTTC	CASSLRWRGRDEQYF	NA	TRBJ2-7	NA	TRBV28
TGTGCCAGCATTTTCGGACGGACCGACGAGCAGTACTTC	CASIFGRTDEQYF	NA	TRBJ2-7	NA	TRBV2
TGTGCCAGCAGTTTCAGGGACGCTGCGGCTAATGAAAAACTGTTTTTT	CASSFRDAAANEKLFF	NA	TRBJ1-4	NA	TRBV5-5
TGTGCCAGCGCCTCGGGGGCCTGGACTGAAGCTTTCTTT	CASASGAWTEAFF	NA	TRBJ1-1	NA	TRBV28
TGCAGTGGCGGGAGTCCCGACGAGCAGTACTTC	CSGGSPDEQYF	NA	TRBJ2-7	TRBD2	TRBV20-1
TGCGCCAGCAGCTTGCAAATACAGGCGGGCGGCTACACCTTC	CASSLQIQAGGYTF	NA	TRBJ1-2	NA	TRBV5-1
TGCGCCAGCGGACAGGGTCGGGAGACCCAGTACTTC	CASGQGRETQYF	NA	TRBJ2-5	TRBD1	TRBV10-2
TGTGCCAGTAGTATTCCGCGGGGCTACAATGAGCAGTTCTTC	CASSIPRGYNEQFF	NA	TRBJ2-1	NA	TRBV19
TGCGCCAGCAGCTTGGTAGCGGGAGGCGAGCAGTACTTC	CASSLVAGGEQYF	NA	TRBJ2-7	TRBD2	TRBV5-1
TGTGCCAGCAGCTTGGGGGTTCCGGGGTCAGGAGGGGCCAACGTCCTGACTTTC	CASSLGVPGSGGANVLTF	NA	TRBJ2-6	NA	TRBV5-4
TGTGCCACCAGCAGAGATTTGGGTGTCCTTAATGAAAAACTGTTTTTT	CATSRDLGVLNEKLFF	NA	TRBJ1-4	NA	TRBV15
TGTGCCAGCAGCTTAGGTGTAGACACCGGGGAGCTGTTTTTT	CASSLGVDTGELFF	NA	TRBJ2-2	NA	TRBV7-3
TGTGCCAGCACCGAGGGTGTCACCGGGGAGCTGTTTTTT	CASTEGVTGELFF	few	TRBJ2-2	NA	TRBV2
TGCGCCAGCAGCTTGGCTCCAAGAGGGGGCGACGAGCAGTACTTC	CASSLAPRGGDEQYF	NA	TRBJ2-7	TRBD1	TRBV5-1
TGTGCCAGCAGCCACTCGGGATTCTACGAGCAGTACTTC	CASSHSGFYEQYF	once	TRBJ2-7	NA	TRBV6-5
TGTGCCAGCAGCTTATGGGGACAGCCCTACGAGCAGTACTTC	CASSLWGQPYEQYF	NA	TRBJ2-7	TRBD1	TRBV7-8
TGCGCCAGCAGCCCCGGGACACAGCAAGAGACCCAGTACTTC	CASSPGTQQETQYF	NA	TRBJ2-5	NA	TRBV5-1
TGCGCCAGCAGCCAAGTTTATGGGAAGGGTACTGAAGCTTTCTTT	CASSQVYGKGTEAFF	NA	TRBJ1-1	NA	TRBV4-1
TGCGCCAGCAGCTCCACGGGACAGGGTTTGGGCTCTGGAAACACCATATATTTT	CASSSTGQGLGSGNTIYF	once	TRBJ1-3	TRBD1	TRBV5-1
TGTGCCAGCAGTTACGTCAGCCAAGAGACCCAGTACTTC	CASSYVSQETQYF	NA	TRBJ2-5	NA	TRBV28
TGTGCCAGCAGTGTCCGACAGCGGGTCGAGCAGTACTTC	CASSVRQRVEQYF	NA	TRBJ2-7	NA	TRBV2
TGTGCCAGCAGTTCGACAGATTACAATGAGCAGTTCTTC	CASSSTDYNEQFF	once	TRBJ2-1	NA	TRBV27
TGTGCCAGCAGCCCCGGGACTAGCGGGAGGCACGAGCAGTACTTC	CASSPGTSGRHEQYF	NA	TRBJ2-7	TRBD2	TRBV7-3
TGCAGCGTTGAAGACAAAACTAACTATGGCTACACCTTC	CSVEDKTNYGYTF	NA	TRBJ1-2	NA	TRBV29-1
TGTGCTAGCAGCTTAGATCTAGCCCCCGGGACCCAGTACTTC	CASSLDLAPGTQYF	NA	TRBJ2-5	NA	TRBV7-7
TGCAGTGCTAGAGTCGGCTATGGCTACACCTTC	CSARVGYGYTF	NA	TRBJ1-2	NA	TRBV20-1
TGTGCCACCAGCAGAGATGGGGGGACGGGCGGCGCGCAGTATTTT	CATSRDGGTGGAQYF	NA	TRBJ2-3	NA	TRBV15
TGTGCCAGCAGCTTAGAGGTAGGGTACAATGAGCAGTTCTTC	CASSLEVGYNEQFF	NA	TRBJ2-1	NA	TRBV7-9
TGTGCCAGCAGCTTATCAGGGACAGGGGGCTGGGGCTACACCTTC	CASSLSGTGGWGYTF	NA	TRBJ1-2	TRBD1	TRBV7-9
TGTGCCAGCAGTTCCGAACAGGGACCCTACTACGAGCAGTACTTC	CASSSEQGPYYEQYF	NA	TRBJ2-7	NA	TRBV28
TGTGCCAGCAGTTACGGCGGCAGATCCAACGCTGAAGCTTTCTTT	CASSYGGRSNAEAFF	once	TRBJ1-1	NA	TRBV6-5
TGTGCCAGCCTTTCGCAGCCAAACACCATATATTTT	CASLSQPNTIYF	NA	TRBJ1-3	NA	TRBV18
TGTGCCAGCAGTGAATCGTTCGCAGGGGCATACACCATATATTTT	CASSESFAGAYTIYF	NA	TRBJ1-3	NA	TRBV6-1
TGCGCCAGCAGCCAAGAGGGCAGGGTTGGCGAGCAGTACTTC	CASSQEGRVGEQYF	NA	TRBJ2-7	NA	TRBV4-1